Below are 25 T cell receptor beta chains sequenced from a single sample in a study of T-cell memory formation after mild COVID-19. One entry per CDR3 protein results from TCRdb running MiXCR on the 5' RACE reads. Among 580,000 or so distinct CDR3 sequences listed, 15% to 20% were seen once. Material: PBMCs or a T cell subset sorted from them (not recorded which). These receptors were collected from an adult woman who had mild COVID-19 (a few samples of this study predate the infection). Cell type and time point are not known.

This clonotype has a handful of counts. The chain has TRBV19 and TRBJ2-1; 12 positions match TRBD1. Germline loops: CDR1 LNHDA, CDR2 SQIVND (reference sequence). The CDR3 has 18 residues. With V trimmed by 2 bases and J by 9 bases, 14 bases remained unmatched. The chain's CDR3 is CASSINSPGTGGFGEQFF. The CDR3 region has the DNA TGTGCCAGTAGTATAAATTCGCCTGGGACAGGGGGCTTCGGTGAGCAGTTCTTC.

The rearrangement links TRBV5-1 to TRBJ1-1, with D perhaps TRBD1 (5 bases). Per germline, CDR1 SGHRS and CDR2 YFSETQ. The CDR3 runs to 16 residues. Trimming stripped 4 bases from V and 0 bases from J, with 16 bases between. The CDR3 loop reads CASSLGARQLNTEAFF. The DNA of the CDR3 is TGCGCCAGCAGCCTCGGGGCGCGGCAGCTGAACACTGAAGCTTTCTTT.

The V call is TRBV20-1, the J call TRBJ2-1; no definite D call. Germline CDR1 is DFQATT and CDR2 is SNEGSKA (reference sequence). The CDR3 runs 13 residues. Trimming left V 0 bases short and J 5 bases short, with 8 bases between. The CDR3 nucleotides read TGCAGTGCTAGAGATCTCAACGACAATGAGCAGTTCTTC. It is translated as CSARDLNDNEQFF.

The CDR3 region is CASSHGQDFSGYTF. CDR3 nucleotides: TGTGCCAGCAGTCATGGCCAGGACTTTTCTGGCTACACCTTC. This sequence joins TRBV6-1 and TRBJ1-2; D remains unclear. Germline CDR1 is MNHNS and CDR2 is SASEGT. The CDR3 is 14 residues long. Trimming cost V 5 bases and J 7 bases, with 17 bases left between them.

This chain joins TRBV9 and TRBJ1-5, with 7 positions matching TRBD1. The J segment lost 0 bases and the V segment lost 7 bases, leaving 7 bases of the junction unmatched. Germline CDR1 reads SGDLS; CDR2 reads YYNGEE. The length of the CDR3 is 15 residues. CDR3 nucleotide sequence: TGTGCCAGCGGCCGGGACAGCCATAGCAATCAGCCCCAGCATTTT. It yields the protein CASGRDSHSNQPQHF.

A few counts support this clonotype. The chain uses TRBV12-3 or TRBV12-4 and TRBJ1-4, with 8 bases matching TRBD1. The CDR3 is made up of 16 amino acids. Trimming at V came to 5 bases and at J to 0 bases, leaving 5 bases not matched to a gene. The CDR3 reads CASSQQGATTNEKLFF. CDR3 coding DNA: TGTGCCAGCAGTCAGCAGGGGGCTACAACTAATGAAAAACTGTTTTTT.

This clonotype was seen more than once but under ten times. This chain links TRBV5-1 with TRBJ2-3; tentative D call: TRBD2 (7 bases). The ends were cut back, 4 bases at V and 4 bases at J, with 13 bases in the middle. Germline-derived CDR1 and CDR2 are SGHRS and YFSETQ. This CDR3 contains 14 residues. The CDR3 DNA reads as TGCGCCAGCAGCGGGGGGGCTCACGCAGATACGCAGTATTTT. This sequence encodes CASSGGAHADTQYF.

This clonotype was counted only a few times. This chain joins TRBV7-9 and TRBJ1-6; the D is unclear. Germline-derived CDR1 and CDR2 are SEHNR and FQNEAQ (reference sequence). The CDR3 runs 17 residues. Trimming shortened V by 5 bases and J by 0 bases, and 14 bases separated the two germline ends. CDR3: CASSPLDRISYNSPLHF. The CDR3 nucleotides are TGTGCCAGCAGCCCCCTGGACCGCATCTCCTATAATTCACCCCTCCACTTT.

This clonotype occurred a few times. The genes are TRBV6-5 and TRBJ2-1, with 11 positions matching TRBD2. V lost 5 bases and J lost 6; bases outside the gene matches: 6. This CDR3 has 15 amino acids. Germline V gene sequence: CDR1 MNHEY, CDR2 SVGAGI. The CDR3 bases are TGTGCCAGCAGTCCAGTAGCGGGGGGGACCAATGAGCAGTTCTTC. As protein: CASSPVAGGTNEQFF.

This clonotype showed up just a few times. V usage is TRBV10-3 and J usage is TRBJ1-6; 8 bases are a match to TRBD1. The CDR3 is 11 residues long. Germline V gene lookup returns CDR1 ENHRY and CDR2 SYGVKD. Trimming cost V 4 bases and J 14 bases; bases outside gene matches: 1. CDR3 DNA sequence: TGTGCCATCAGTGGGACAGGGACCCTCCACTTT. This sequence encodes CAISGTGTLHF.

This chain uses TRBV12-3 or TRBV12-4 with TRBJ2-7; D gene ambiguous. The CDR3 contains 13 residues. The ends were cut back, 8 bases at V and 9 bases at J, with 20 bases in the middle. CDR3 in amino acids: CASVSADGWVQYF. DNA of the CDR3: TGTGCCAGCGTATCTGCGGACGGGTGGGTGCAGTACTTC.

The table lists this clonotype with a count of one. The chain uses TRBV30 and TRBJ2-1; 14 bases fit TRBD2. This CDR3 region has 15 residues. Trimming at V came to 5 bases and at J to 5 bases, leaving 5 bases not matched to a gene. Looked up from germline, CDR1 is GTSNPN and CDR2 is SVGIG (reference sequence). DNA for the CDR3: TGTGCCTGGGCCGGACTAGCGGGAGGTGACAATGAGCAGTTCTTC. It translates to CAWAGLAGGDNEQFF.

This clonotype has just one count. The gene calls are TRBV29-1 and TRBJ2-1; D not certain. Between the trimmed V and J ends, which lost 7 bases and 5 bases, there was a span of 9 bases. The CDR3 has 11 residues. Germline CDR1 and CDR2: SQVTM and ANQGSEA. The CDR3: CSAPVNNEQFF. The CDR3 DNA reads as TGCAGCGCCCCCGTCAACAATGAGCAGTTCTTC.

The chain joins TRBV6-6 to TRBJ2-7; 8 bases match TRBD1. Trimming removed 1 base from V and 13 bases from J; junction bases left unmatched: 6. Germline CDR1 reads MNHNY; CDR2 reads SVGAGI (reference sequence). The CDR3 has 12 residues. The CDR3 loop is CASSYLQGETYF. The CDR3 nucleotides are TGTGCCAGCAGTTACTTACAGGGGGAAACCTACTTC.

This chain connects TRBV6-4 to TRBJ2-1, with 9 bases aligning to TRBD2. The V gene's germline CDR1 is MRHNA and CDR2 SNTAGT. The CDR3 runs 16 residues. V shed 4 bases and J 3 bases; nucleotides not matched to a gene: 7. In DNA form, the CDR3 reads TGTGCCAGCAGTGTAGGGCTAGCGGGATTCTACAATGAGCAGTTCTTC. Its translation: CASSVGLAGFYNEQFF.

This chain links TRBV12-3 or TRBV12-4 with TRBJ1-5; D gene uncertain. Trimming shortened V by 5 bases and J by 7 bases, and 9 bases separated the two germline ends. The length of the CDR3 is 12 residues. This CDR3 is CASSETWQPQHF. In DNA form, the CDR3 reads TGTGCCAGCAGTGAGACATGGCAGCCCCAGCATTTT.

The chain is built from TRBV6-6 and TRBJ2-2; TRBD2 agrees at 11 bases. V lost 4 bases to trimming and J lost 6 bases; unmatched junction nucleotides: 1. Germline V lookup: CDR1 MNHNY, CDR2 SVGAGI (reference sequence). The CDR3 is 14 residues long. As DNA, the CDR3 is TGTGCCAGCAGTTTTAGCGGGGGGGCCGGGGAGCTGTTTTTT. Translation: CASSFSGGAGELFF.

This clonotype was observed a few times. The chain joins TRBV4-2 to TRBJ2-3; 8 bases match TRBD2. In germline, CDR1 is LGHNA, CDR2 YNFKEQ. CDR3 length equals 16 residues. V shed 0 bases, J shed 6 bases, and the junction held 8 bases outside the gene matches. Here the CDR3 DNA reads TGTGCCAGCAGCCAAGATGAAGCGGGGGATCAGGATACGCAGTATTTT. Amino acid sequence: CASSQDEAGDQDTQYF.

The V and J genes are TRBV5-1 and TRBJ1-1; no firm D call. Trimming stripped 4 bases from V and 2 bases from J, with 15 bases between. The CDR3 has 15 residues. Germline V lookup: CDR1 SGHRS, CDR2 YFSETQ. As DNA, the CDR3 is TGCGCCAGCAGCGTAGTCCCGGATATTAACACTGAAGCTTTCTTT. This translates into CASSVVPDINTEAFF.

This clonotype was seen a handful of times. The chain employs TRBV6-2 or TRBV6-3 and TRBJ1-6; 7 positions agree with TRBD1. Germline V CDR1 and CDR2: MNHEY, SVGEGT. With V trimmed by 2 bases and J by 7 bases, 5 bases remained unmatched. The CDR3 totals 15 residues. CDR3 in amino acids: CASSYPGQSNSPLHF. CDR3 nucleotides: TGTGCCAGCAGTTACCCGGGACAGTCAAATTCACCCCTCCACTTT.

The chain is built from TRBV2 and TRBJ2-2; the match to TRBD2 covers 8 bases. Looked up from germline, CDR1 is SNHLY and CDR2 is FYNNEI. The V segment lost 5 bases and the J segment 1 base; nucleotides outside the gene matches: 3. The CDR3 has 15 amino acids. This CDR3 is CASSYTSGNTGELFF. CDR3 nucleotides: TGTGCCAGCAGTTACACTAGCGGGAACACCGGGGAGCTGTTTTTT.

This chain links TRBV7-6 with TRBJ2-7; D call uncertain. V was clipped by 1 base and J by 1 base, with 11 bases between them. This CDR3 contains 15 residues. Germline V gene sequence: CDR1 SGHVS, CDR2 FNYEAQ. As DNA, the CDR3 is TGTGCCAGCAGCTTAGGCCATGGGCGATCCTACGAGCAGTACTTC. This sequence encodes CASSLGHGRSYEQYF.

In this sample, this clonotype turned up a few times. The V gene is TRBV24-1, the J gene TRBJ1-5, with D perhaps matching TRBD1 (5 bases). Per germline, CDR1 KGHDR and CDR2 SFDVKD. The length of the CDR3 is 17 residues. The V and J ends lost 5 bases and 1 base respectively, with 17 bases between them. For the CDR3, the DNA is TGTGCCACCAGTGGCCCTCCGGAGAGGGGCAGCAATCAGCCCCAGCATTTT. Encoded protein: CATSGPPERGSNQPQHF.

The V and J genes are TRBV29-1 and TRBJ2-7; D is unresolved. The CDR3 has 11 residues. V lost 5 bases and J 1 base, leaving 6 bases between the germline ends. CDR1 is SQVTM and CDR2 is ANQGSEA in the germline V gene. The CDR3 is CSVMESYEQYF. CDR3 in DNA: TGCAGCGTTATGGAGTCCTACGAGCAGTACTTC.

This clonotype has a handful of counts. The gene calls are TRBV5-6 and TRBJ1-5; TRBD1 is a possible D gene (6 bases). The CDR3 spans 14 residues. Germline V gene data show CDR1 as SGHDT and CDR2 as YYEEEE. V was cut by 2 bases and J by 1 base, with 7 bases left in between. CDR3 protein: CASSFGQSNQPQHF. The CDR3, as DNA: TGTGCCAGCAGCTTCGGACAGAGCAATCAGCCCCAGCATTTT.